The 23 T cell receptor beta chains reported below all come from one sample, sequenced in a study of post-analysis software for immune sequencing data. Study results and caveats: Elevated frequency relative to controls characterized about 5 TRBV segments in patients, TRBV5-6, TRBV5-1 and TRBV20-1 among them.

What these receptors recognize is not known. Sequencing libraries made from TCR beta cDNA carried unique molecular identifiers. TCRdb analysed the PCR reads with MiXCR anew, one entry per CDR3 protein. The repertoire holds hundreds of thousands of distinct CDR3 sequences, 25% to 30% seen once, with around 0.56% in the top ten. The sample comprised blood. Every receptor here comes from a girl aged 10 to 17 with multiple sclerosis.

The V gene is TRBV20-1, the J gene TRBJ1-5; 7 bases match TRBD1. CDR3 length equals 12 residues. Germline assignment: CDR1 DFQATT and CDR2 SNEGSKA (reference sequence). V gave up 6 bases and J gave up 7 bases; unmatched junction bases: 6. The CDR3 loop reads CSAKGALQPQHF. The CDR3 DNA is TGCAGTGCCAAGGGGGCTTTGCAGCCCCAGCATTTT.

This clonotype was seen a handful of times. The V and J genes are TRBV24-1 and TRBJ2-5; D may be TRBD1 or TRBD2 (5 bases each). CDR1 and CDR2 from the germline V gene are KGHDR and SFDVKD. This CDR3 has 16 residues. V dropped 4 bases and J dropped 1 base, with 15 bases sitting between them. Written as DNA, the CDR3 is TGTGCCACCAGTGACCCGCGGGCAGGGAGCCAAGAGACCCAGTACTTC. This gives the protein CATSDPRAGSQETQYF.

V gene TRBV7-9 combines with J gene TRBJ2-5, with 9 bases that match TRBD1. The end of the DNA fits TRBJ2-7 better, so the J call may be wrong. CDR3 length: 13 amino acids. In germline, CDR1 is SEHNR, CDR2 FQNEAQ (reference sequence). CDR3 DNA: TGTGCCAGCAGCAAAGACAGGGGGGACGAGCAGTACTTC. Translating gives CASSKDRGDEQYF.

This clonotype has only a few counts. The chain links TRBV2 to TRBJ2-1; TRBD2 might be the D (6 bases). The CDR3 sequence is 11 residues long. Germline CDR1 reads SNHLY; CDR2 reads FYNNEI. V was pared by 8 bases and J by 13 bases, with 15 bases between. The CDR3: CASLGGSYQFF. Here the CDR3 DNA reads TGTGCCAGCCTGGGGGGATCGTACCAGTTCTTC.

The table lists this clonotype with a few counts. The chain uses TRBV7-2 and TRBJ1-4; D unresolved. Germline V gene data show CDR1 as SGHTA and CDR2 as FQGNSA. Trimming took 4 bases from V and 7 from J, leaving 10 bases between them. The CDR3 runs 13 residues. The chain's CDR3 is CASSSGRGEKLFF. CDR3 DNA: TGTGCCAGCAGCTCCGGACGGGGTGAAAAACTGTTTTTT.

Only a few counts were recorded for this clonotype. The chain has TRBV29-1 and TRBJ2-3; 10 positions agree with TRBD2. Germline CDR1 SQVTM, CDR2 ANQGSEA. The V and J ends lost 3 bases and 4 bases, in that order; junction bases with no gene match: 7. This CDR3 spans 15 amino acids. The CDR3 sequence: CSVDLSGRIADTQYF. For the CDR3, the DNA is TGCAGCGTTGATCTTAGCGGGAGGATCGCAGATACGCAGTATTTT.

This clonotype appeared a few times. This rearrangement joins TRBV7-9 to TRBJ2-2, with D tentatively TRBD1 or TRBD2 (5 bases each). Germline loops: CDR1 SEHNR, CDR2 FQNEAQ (reference sequence). CDR3 length equals 16 residues. The V end lost 5 bases, the J end lost 0 bases, and 13 bases lay between the germline ends. The CDR3 DNA follows: TGTGCCAGCAGCCTGGTCGGGGCAGCGAACACCGGGGAGCTGTTTTTT. It encodes CASSLVGAANTGELFF.

The chain joins TRBV29-1 to TRBJ1-1; D gene unclear. CDR3 length equals 13 residues. Looked up from germline, CDR1 is SQVTM and CDR2 is ANQGSEA. V gave up 7 bases and J gave up 5 bases, with 17 bases separating them. The CDR3 DNA follows: TGCAGCGCCCATAATCCGGGGAGGACTGAAGCTTTCTTT. As protein: CSAHNPGRTEAFF.

The rearrangement links TRBV5-1 to TRBJ1-1, with D tentatively TRBD1 (6 bases). The CDR3 spans 14 residues. The V and J ends lost 5 bases and 5 bases respectively, with 16 bases between them. Germline V gene sequence: CDR1 SGHRS, CDR2 YFSETQ. For the CDR3, the DNA is TGCGCCAGCAGATTCGACCGGGGGCGAACTGAAGCTTTCTTT. Protein: CASRFDRGRTEAFF.

This rearrangement joins TRBV3-1 to TRBJ2-5, with D perhaps TRBD1 (5 bases). The V and J ends lost 2 bases and 1 base respectively, with 11 bases between them. Germline-derived CDR1 and CDR2 are LGHDT and YNNKEL (reference sequence). This CDR3 has 15 residues. The CDR3 DNA reads as TGTGCCAGCAGCCAACTCCAAGACAGCCAAGAGACCCAGTACTTC. Encoded protein: CASSQLQDSQETQYF.

Comment on this clonotype: One end of the junction is discordant with germline, which a read error may explain. The J gene is TRBJ2-1, the V gene TRBV18, with 10 positions matching TRBD2. CDR1 and CDR2 from the germline V gene are KGHSH and LQKENI. CDR3 length equals 20 residues. The CDR3 bases are TGTGCCAGCTCACCTTTCGGGGTAGCGGGAGGAAATACCTCCTACAATGGGCAGTTCTTC. Translated, it gives CASSPFGVAGGNTSYNGQFF. The whole variable domain, remainder taken from reference TRBV18 and TRBJ2-1, is NAGVMQNPRHLVRRRGQEARLRCSPMKGHSHVYWYRQLPEEGLKFMVYLQKENIIDESGMPKERFSAEFPKEGPSILRIQQVVRGDSAAYFCASSPFGVAGGNTSYNGQFFGPGTRLTVL.

This clonotype has more than one count but fewer than ten. The chain recombines TRBV6-5 with TRBJ1-5, with D perhaps matching TRBD1 (5 bases). Germline CDR1 and CDR2: MNHEY and SVGAGI. V lost 5 bases, J lost 7 bases, and 12 bases lay in between. The CDR3 spans 13 residues. CDR3 region: CASSARVFQPQHF. The CDR3 DNA is TGTGCCAGCAGTGCCAGGGTCTTCCAGCCCCAGCATTTT.

This clonotype has just a few counts. The chain couples TRBV20-1 to TRBJ2-4; D might be TRBD2 (5 bases). Trimming shortened V by 6 bases and J by 0 bases, and 15 bases separated the two germline ends. Germline loops: CDR1 DFQATT, CDR2 SNEGSKA (reference sequence). The CDR3 contains 15 residues. The DNA of the CDR3 is TGCAGTGCCCCCCGGGCGGGTTCAGCCAAAAACATTCAGTACTTC. It translates to CSAPRAGSAKNIQYF.

This clonotype was detected many times. The chain joins TRBV7-2 to TRBJ1-2; weak D call: TRBD1 (5 bases). Germline V CDR1 and CDR2: SGHTA, FQGNSA. The CDR3 has 13 amino acids. Trimming cost V 5 bases and J 8 bases, with 15 bases left between them. This CDR3 reads CASSPGTRRGYTF. In DNA, the CDR3 is TGTGCCAGCAGCCCGGGGACGCGGCGGGGCTACACCTTC.

This chain links TRBV15 with TRBJ2-1, with TRBD2 matching 10 bases. V shed 0 bases and J 4 bases; nucleotides not matched to a gene: 9. The CDR3 extends over 18 amino acids. Germline V gene data show CDR1 as LNHNV and CDR2 as YYDKDF (reference sequence). CDR3 in amino acids: CATSRDLPSGGVYNEQFF. The CDR3 DNA reads TGTGCCACCAGCAGAGATCTACCTAGCGGGGGTGTTTACAATGAGCAGTTCTTC.

This chain connects TRBV7-9 to TRBJ1-2, with 8 bases matching TRBD1. The CDR3 runs to 14 residues. Trimming at V came to 5 bases and at J to 9 bases, leaving 11 bases not matched to a gene. Looked up from germline, CDR1 is SEHNR and CDR2 is FQNEAQ (reference sequence). CDR3 sequence reads: CASSTGQAGSRYTF. CDR3 in DNA: TGTGCCAGCAGCACGGGACAGGCCGGCTCGCGCTACACCTTC.

The chain is built from TRBV12-2 and TRBJ2-4; TRBD2, the D gene given by the table, was not confirmed from the DNA. The J call is doubtful: the DNA matches TRBJ2-7 better. TRBV12-2 is a pseudogene. The CDR3 spans 15 residues. The CDR3 sequence is CASRSTGTSGYEQYF. The CDR3 DNA is TGTGCAAGTCGGTCCACCGGGACTAGCGGGTACGAGCAGTACTTC.

The V gene is TRBV24-1, the J gene TRBJ1-2; D unresolved. The CDR3 loop spans 11 amino acids. Per germline, CDR1 KGHDR and CDR2 SFDVKD. V lost 4 bases and J lost 8, with 7 bases in between. This CDR3 is CATSDHKGYTF. DNA of the CDR3: TGTGCCACCAGTGACCATAAGGGCTACACCTTC.

The V and J genes are TRBV27 and TRBJ2-2; 8 bases are a match to TRBD2. This CDR3 spans 13 amino acids. The junction had 2 bases not matched to a gene; V was cut back by 6 bases and J by 5 bases. Germline V lookup: CDR1 MNHEY, CDR2 SMNVEV (reference sequence). The CDR3 DNA follows: TGTGCCAGCAGGCGCGGGGGGACCGGGGAGCTGTTTTTT. Protein: CASRRGGTGELFF.

This clonotype has more than one count but fewer than ten. This chain connects TRBV20-1 to TRBJ2-7; TRBD1 agrees at 8 bases. From germline, CDR1 is DFQATT and CDR2 SNEGSKA (reference sequence). CDR3 length: 16 residues. Trimming cost V 5 bases and J 0 bases; bases outside gene matches: 12. In DNA form, the CDR3 reads TGCAGTGCTTTGGGACAGGCAGGAGGTCACTCCTACGAGCAGTACTTC. Amino acids: CSALGQAGGHSYEQYF.

This clonotype occurred a few times. The J gene is TRBJ2-7, the V gene TRBV15; 8 bases map to TRBD1. The DNA end is a closer match to TRBJ2-5, so the J assignment may be wrong. This CDR3 spans 15 amino acids. CDR1 and CDR2 (germline): LNHNV, YYDKDF (reference sequence). CDR3 nucleotide sequence: TGTGCCACCAGCAGAGGGACAGGGTCCGACCAGACCCAGTACTTC. Residues: CATSRGTGSDQTQYF.

V and J are TRBV6-5 and TRBJ2-1; TRBD2 is a possible D gene (6 bases). V lost 0 bases and J 2 bases, leaving 14 bases between the germline ends. The CDR3 contains 17 residues. The germline V gene has CDR1 MNHEY and CDR2 SVGAGI. CDR3 DNA: TGTGCCAGCAGTTACTCTCCGGGACTTCCCCCCTACAATGAGCAGTTCTTC. This sequence encodes CASSYSPGLPPYNEQFF.

This clonotype was detected a few times. V and J are TRBV5-1 and TRBJ2-1, with a weak D call TRBD2 (6 bases). Per germline, CDR1 SGHRS and CDR2 YFSETQ. Trimming stripped 4 bases from V and 6 bases from J, with 17 bases between. The CDR3 is 15 amino acids. The CDR3 bases are TGCGCCAGCAGCGGGGGGAGAGACCCCTCCAATGAGCAGTTCTTC. Protein product: CASSGGRDPSNEQFF.